The 12 T cell receptor beta chains listed next were all sequenced from one sample in a study of molecular identifiers for immune sequencing clone quantification. TCRdb fed the PCR reads into MiXCR, producing one record per CDR3 protein. The table has around 480,000 distinct CDR3 sequences, around 23% seen once. Input material: naive CD8+ T cells from blood, with Jurkat cell RNA spiked in. Subset: FACS-sorted CD8+CD4-CCR7+CD45RA+ naive T cells. The origin of the receptors is a human donor in good health. Some libraries in this study had Jurkat cell RNA spiked in.

CDR3 bases: TGTGCCAGCACGGACCAGGGGAAAAACATTCAGTACTTC. Protein: CASTDQGKNIQYF. The chain employs TRBV28 and TRBJ2-4, with D tentatively TRBD1 (6 bases). Germline-derived CDR1 and CDR2 are MDHEN and SYDVKM. CDR3 length: 13 amino acids. Trimming cost V 7 bases and J 4 bases, with 11 bases left between them.

This clonotype showed up just a few times. The V gene is TRBV7-8, the J gene TRBJ2-5, with D unclear. Germline assignment: CDR1 SGHVS and CDR2 FQNEAQ. The V end was cut by 5 bases, the J end by 5 bases, with 24 bases between. The CDR3 covers 17 residues. This CDR3 is CASSAALAGRPVETQYF. CDR3 bases: TGTGCCAGCAGCGCCGCCCTGGCAGGCCGGCCTGTGGAGACCCAGTACTTC.

This chain joins TRBV4-1 and TRBJ1-1; 9 nucleotides align to TRBD1. Germline V gene sequence: CDR1 MGHRA, CDR2 YSYEKL. V shed 0 bases, J shed 3 bases, and the junction held 8 bases outside the gene matches. The CDR3 runs 17 residues. Here the CDR3 reads CASSQEQGQGPDTEAFF. CDR3 nucleotides: TGCGCCAGCAGCCAAGAACAGGGACAGGGACCGGACACTGAAGCTTTCTTT.

This clonotype was observed a few times. The chain combines TRBV30 with TRBJ2-1; D tentatively reads TRBD1 or TRBD2 (6 bases each). The CDR3 runs to 13 residues. V gave up 0 bases and J gave up 9 bases, with 12 bases separating them. Germline-derived CDR1 and CDR2 are GTSNPN and SVGIG (reference sequence). The CDR3 DNA is TGTGCCTGGAGTGTCGGGGGCCAGACTGAGCAGTTCTTC. Encoded protein: CAWSVGGQTEQFF.

The gene calls are TRBV5-6 and TRBJ2-7; TRBD2 is a possible D gene (6 bases). The CDR3 totals 15 residues. Germline values: CDR1 SGHDT, CDR2 YYEEEE. The V end was cut by 0 bases, the J end by 6 bases, with 16 bases between. The CDR3 bases are TGTGCCAGCAGCTTGGCTCGCGGGAAGCACAGCGAGCAGTACTTC. Amino acids: CASSLARGKHSEQYF.

This clonotype was recorded at least ten times. This chain connects TRBV20-1 to TRBJ2-3; D is possibly TRBD2 (6 bases). CDR3 length: 16 amino acids. CDR1 and CDR2 (germline): DFQATT, SNEGSKA (reference sequence). Trimming cost V 1 base and J 3 bases, with 17 bases left between them. CDR3 sequence: CSARGSPGGATDTQYF. In nucleotides, the CDR3 is TGCAGTGCTAGAGGGTCACCCGGCGGGGCGACAGATACGCAGTATTTT.

This clonotype came up a few times. The chain recombines TRBV6-5 with TRBJ2-7; tentative D call: TRBD1 (5 bases). Trimming took 0 bases from V and 6 from J, leaving 12 bases between them. CDR3 length: 14 amino acids. Germline lookup yields CDR1 MNHEY and CDR2 SVGAGI. CDR3 DNA: TGTGCCAGCAGTTACTCGAGCAGGGTTGGCGAGCAGTACTTC. Residues: CASSYSSRVGEQYF.

This clonotype occurred many times. The CDR3 region is CASSIGQGQETQYF. The DNA for the CDR3 is TGTGCCAGCAGCATCGGACAGGGACAAGAGACCCAGTACTTC. The chain employs TRBV9 and TRBJ2-5; 8 nucleotides align to TRBD1. Germline assignment: CDR1 SGDLS and CDR2 YYNGEE. This CDR3 is built from 14 residues. V dropped 4 bases and J dropped 2; count of bases not matched to a gene: 4.

This clonotype was seen a handful of times. CDR3: CASSTGTTNLNYGYTF. As DNA, the CDR3 is TGTGCCAGCAGCACCGGGACAACTAATTTGAACTATGGCTACACCTTC. The chain recombines TRBV11-2 with TRBJ1-2; D possibly corresponds to TRBD1 (6 bases). There are 16 residues in the CDR3. V lost 5 bases and J lost 2, with 18 bases in between. Germline CDR1 is SGHAT and CDR2 is FQNNGV.

CDR3 in DNA: TGTGCCAGCAGTTACTCGCAGGGGGCTCCTCAGCCCCAGCATTTT. Translated, it gives CASSYSQGAPQPQHF. The rearrangement links TRBV6-6 to TRBJ1-5; 8 bases agree with TRBD1. The CDR3 contains 15 residues. Germline assignment: CDR1 MNHNY and CDR2 SVGAGI (reference sequence). The V segment lost 0 bases and the J segment 6 bases; nucleotides outside the gene matches: 4.

To note about this clonotype: This may be a read error, as it is one base from a much larger clone. V and J are TRBV29-1 and TRBJ2-5; D possibly corresponds to TRBD2 (5 bases). The CDR3 extends over 10 amino acids. Between the trimmed V and J ends, which lost 6 bases and 9 bases, there was a span of 11 bases. Germline CDR1 and CDR2: SQVTM and ANQGSEA. The CDR3 region has the DNA TGCAGCGTGAGGGCGGAGGCCCAGTACTTC. Translation gives CSVRAEAQYF.

The chain has TRBV27 and TRBJ2-7, with 11 bases that match TRBD2. The CDR3 is 16 amino acids. Germline V CDR1 and CDR2: MNHEY, SMNVEV (reference sequence). V was clipped by 5 bases and J by 5 bases; unmatched bases: 11. CDR3 nucleotides: TGTGCCAGCAGTGTCCGTAGCGGGGGGGCATGGGACGAGCAGTACTTC. It codes for CASSVRSGGAWDEQYF.